One and the same sample provided the 10 T cell receptor beta chains below, sequenced in a study of shared clonotypes between healthy human individuals. Naive CD8 cells comprised CD45RO-negative, CCR7-positively selected cells, excluding terminally differentiated effector memory CD45RA+ cells. Profiling relied on immunoSEQ multiplex PCR, and the TCRdb table lists in-frame clones only, not all of them. The sample shows about 1,900,000 clones, around 96% of them seen only once. Sequenced input: naive CD8+ T cells sorted from blood. The receptors derive from a man younger than 35 in good health.

The chain uses TRBV27 and TRBJ2-2, with D uncertain. Germline loops: CDR1 MNHEY, CDR2 SMNVEV (reference sequence). With 3 bases removed from V and 3 bases from J, the gap between germline ends came to 14 bases. The CDR3 length is 16 residues. The CDR3 nucleotides read TGTGCCAGCAGTTTTTCCGCTGGAGAGTACACCGGGGAGCTGTTTTTT. Protein product: CASSFSAGEYTGELFF.

This clone was counted once. The V call is TRBV27, the J call TRBJ2-7; 9 bases align to TRBD2. With 5 bases clipped from V and 4 bases from J, the junction kept 12 bases outside the gene matches. CDR1 is MNHEY and CDR2 is SMNVEV in the germline V gene (reference sequence). This CDR3 region has 16 residues. The CDR3 nucleotides are TGTGCCAGCAGTCCCTCCTTGGCGGGGGGGCCGTACGAGCAGTACTTC. Encoded protein: CASSPSLAGGPYEQYF.

V usage is TRBV13 and J usage is TRBJ1-5, with unresolved D. This CDR3 spans 15 amino acids. Trimming pared 7 bases from V and 3 bases from J, leaving 16 bases between. Germline V gives CDR1 PRHDT, CDR2 FYEKMQ (reference sequence). The CDR3 protein is CASTHGRSPNQPQHF. In nucleotides, the CDR3 is TGTGCCAGCACCCACGGACGCTCTCCCAATCAGCCCCAGCATTTT.

The gene calls are TRBV27 and TRBJ1-6, with D hard to call. The CDR3 consists of 18 residues. V shed 0 bases and J shed 0 bases, with 12 bases lying between them. Germline CDR1 MNHEY, CDR2 SMNVEV (reference sequence). The CDR3 loop reads CASSLSGGPSSYNSPLHF. The CDR3 DNA follows: TGTGCCAGCAGTTTATCTGGAGGACCGAGCTCCTATAATTCACCCCTCCACTTT.

The chain is built from TRBV5-6 and TRBJ2-1, with 12 bases identical to TRBD2. Germline CDR1 and CDR2: SGHDT and YYEEEE. The CDR3 loop spans 14 amino acids. V was pared by 1 base and J by 8 bases, with 1 base of the junction left unmatched. The CDR3 reads CASSLPSGRDEQFF. The CDR3 bases are TGTGCCAGCAGCTTGCCTAGCGGGAGGGATGAGCAGTTCTTC.

The chain recombines TRBV5-5 with TRBJ1-2; unclear D gene. CDR1 is SGHKS and CDR2 is YYEKEE in the germline V gene (reference sequence). V was trimmed by 1 base and J by 0 bases, leaving 10 bases between them. This CDR3 contains 15 residues. Written as DNA, the CDR3 is TGTGCCAGCAGCTTGTTCGGGATTTCTAACTATGGCTACACCTTC. Translating gives CASSLFGISNYGYTF.

The J gene is TRBJ2-7, the V gene TRBV2; 10 nucleotides align to TRBD1. CDR1 and CDR2 (germline): SNHLY, FYNNEI. Unmatched junction bases numbered 7, after V lost 6 bases and J lost 5 bases. The CDR3 contains 14 residues. CDR3 in amino acids: CASRLPGQGNEQYF. In nucleotides, the CDR3 is TGTGCCAGCAGGCTTCCGGGACAGGGGAACGAGCAGTACTTC.

A word on this clone: Different DNA sequences within this sample yield the same CDR3. CDR3 region: CAISVDSSYEQYF. The CDR3 DNA reads as TGTGCCATCAGTGTGGACAGCTCCTACGAGCAGTACTTC. The chain has TRBV10-3 and TRBJ2-7; the D gene is possibly TRBD1 (6 bases). V lost 4 bases, J lost 0 bases, and 7 bases lay in between. The germline V gene encodes CDR1 ENHRY and CDR2 SYGVKD. The CDR3 is made up of 13 amino acids.

The chain couples TRBV4-1 to TRBJ2-3; the D gene is possibly TRBD2 (6 bases). CDR3 size: 15 residues. V was trimmed by 3 bases and J by 2 bases, leaving 12 bases between them. The germline V gene encodes CDR1 MGHRA and CDR2 YSYEKL. CDR3: CASSHIAGYTDTQYF. The CDR3 region has the DNA TGCGCCAGCAGCCATATTGCGGGGTACACAGATACGCAGTATTTT.

The J gene is TRBJ2-1, the V gene TRBV10-2; tentatively, D is TRBD2 (6 bases). Trimming shortened V by 8 bases and J by 9 bases, and 11 bases separated the two germline ends. There are 11 residues in the CDR3. Germline V gene data show CDR1 as WSHSY and CDR2 as SAAADI. The CDR3 nucleotides read TGCGCCAGCGGGAATAGCGGTGAGCAGTTCTTC. Its translation is CASGNSGEQFF.